This is a list of T cell receptor beta chains from one sample in a study of shared clonotypes between healthy human individuals. Sequencing used immunoSEQ multiplex PCR; TCRdb keeps in-frame clones, though not all of them. The sample lists roughly 590,000 clones, around 95% occurring once. The sample comprised naive CD8+ T cells sorted from blood. The receptor source for this set is a woman aged 25-40 years in good health. Both conserved end residues are part of each CDR3.

- TRBV7-9 CASSPRAENYEQYF
TRBJ1-1 TRBV7-6 CASSLERDRLNTEAFF
TRBJ1-1 TRBV6-5 CASTDRGTEAFF
TRBJ1-2 TRBV7-6 CASSLHRNYGYTF
TRBJ1-1 TRBV6-1 CASSERGAGNTEAFF
TRBJ2-3 TRBV19 CASSIWGTGPTDTQYF
TRBJ1-1 TRBV7-8 CASRTAMNTEAFF
TRBJ2-1 TRBV7-2 CASSPTGLSSYNEQFF
TRBJ2-5 TRBV27 CASRFTSGSGETQYF
TRBJ2-3 TRBV7-8 CASSLGTGHFITDTQYF
TRBJ2-5 TRBV7-9 CASSQLAGGLETQYF
TRBJ2-3 TRBV11-3 CASSFAGRTDTQYF
TRBJ1-2 TRBV29-1 CSVVRTGVNYGYTF
TRBJ1-1 TRBV27 CASTPGGAFTEAFF
TRBJ2-7 TRBV6-5 CASSYSGGTVYEQYF
- TRBV5-6 CASSLGRAWDEQYF
TRBJ2-7 TRBV5-1 CASSLYRESYEQYF
TRBJ2-7 TRBV5-1 CASSTKGDRQSYEQYF
TRBJ2-7 TRBV27 CASSLSISSYEQYF
TRBJ1-2 TRBV11-2 CASSSNRGWKDGYTF